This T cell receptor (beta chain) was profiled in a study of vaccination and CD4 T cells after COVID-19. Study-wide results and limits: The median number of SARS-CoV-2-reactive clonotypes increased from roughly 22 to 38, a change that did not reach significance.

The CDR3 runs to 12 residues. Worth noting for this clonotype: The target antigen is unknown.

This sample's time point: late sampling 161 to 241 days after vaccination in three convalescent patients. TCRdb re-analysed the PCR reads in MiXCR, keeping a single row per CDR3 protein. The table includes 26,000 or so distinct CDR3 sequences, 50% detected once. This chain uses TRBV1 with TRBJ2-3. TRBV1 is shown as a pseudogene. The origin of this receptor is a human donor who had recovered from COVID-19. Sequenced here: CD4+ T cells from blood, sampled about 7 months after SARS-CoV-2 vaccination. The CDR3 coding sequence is TGCACCAGCAATGTCGGAACAGATACGCAGTATTTT. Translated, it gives CTSNVGTDTQYF.